This T cell receptor beta chain stems from a study of cytomegalovirus exposure and HLA in healthy donors. Study-level information: The study's early data release held about 85 million unique TCRs from HLA-typed donors.

The CDR3 has 11 residues. CDR1 and CDR2 (germline): GTSNPN, SVGIG (reference sequence). With 2 bases removed from V and 6 bases from J, the gap between germline ends came to 7 bases. A multiplex PCR was run with 60 Vbeta primers and 13 Jbeta primers. The data were produced by immunoSEQ multiplex PCR, yet TCRdb's version contains in-frame clones alone and is incomplete. The repertoire consists of 90,000 to 120,000 clones, with 60% to 75% occurring once and the leading ten covering around 7.8%. Sequencing was carried out using PBMCs. This receptor was identified in a man aged 25 to 40 in good health and CMV-seronegative. This sequence joins TRBV30 and TRBJ1-2; D call uncertain. The chain's CDR3 is CAWSTTDGYTF. As DNA, the CDR3 is TGTGCCTGGAGTACTACGGATGGCTACACCTTC.